This TCR beta chain emerged from a study of molecular identifiers for immune sequencing clone quantification. Study as a whole: Five aliquots were made in replicates from the RNA of roughly 20,000 or 100,000 naive CD8 cells, and four were sequenced. General study results and limits: Identical TCR molecules that share a barcode could lead to an underestimation of highly expanded clone sizes.

V dropped 5 bases and J dropped 5 bases, with 13 bases sitting between them. CDR3 length: 14 amino acids. Looked up from germline, CDR1 is MDHEN and CDR2 is SYDVKM. The table lists this clonotype with a few counts. The target antigen is unknown. Library preparation followed earlier protocols using designated TCR primers. MiXCR, run by TCRdb on the PCR reads, gives a single entry per CDR3 protein. The data show about 97,000 distinct CDR3 sequences, around 37% seen once. Every naive CD8 library was made from between roughly 17,000 and 1,100,000 sorted cells with 10%, 30% or 50% RNA. The source of this sequence is a human donor in good health. Some libraries in this study had Jurkat cell RNA spiked in. Specimen: naive CD8+ T cells from blood, with Jurkat cell RNA spiked in. Subset: FACS-sorted CD8+CD4-CCR7+CD45RA+ naive T cells. The J gene is TRBJ1-5, the V gene TRBV28; tentative D call: TRBD1 (6 bases). As DNA, the CDR3 is TGTGCCAGCAGTCCTCGGGGGGCTGATCAGCCCCAGCATTTT. Translated: CASSPRGADQPQHF.